Described below is a single T cell receptor beta chain sequence and its context. Its target antigen remains unknown. The sample holds no much larger clone one base away, and base qualities are not on file. TCRbeta CDR3 regions were amplified from genomic DNA using the immunoSEQ Assay, a bias-controlled multiplex PCR. Under the source paper's analysis protocol: The number of nucleated cells in each sample was estimated by amplification of reference gene primers within the assay. To quantify the absolute abundance of each unique TCRbeta CDR3 rearrangement, sequence reads were collapsed and filtered. For each sample, productive Simpson clonality was calculated as the square root of Simpson's diversity index across productive rearrangements. TCRdb limited this immuneACCESS table to in-frame rearrangements with V and J called. A share of clones is missing; checked studies link under half to unresolved V genes, and the rest is unexplained. Clone size and V and J calls were adopted from that table, with D and trimming inferred from the DNA. The sample yields 250,000 to 300,000 clones; around nine tenths were counted once. The ten largest clonotypes hold 0.99% of the sample.

The data originate from a study of blood T cell repertoires in COVID-19 (dated by TCRdb to the early 2020s). Background for the entire study: Samples from collaborators originated in the United States, Italy and Spain and spanned both the acute and convalescent phases of COVID-19. The repertoires were made available in a free public database intended to serve as a resource for research on the immune response to SARS-CoV-2. A de-identified subject ID, COVID-19 status, age in years and sex were almost always included in the sample metadata. Samples were obtained from the ongoing ImmuneRACE study (first 160 participants) and from over 1,000 subjects provided by 6 global collaborators. Where available, HLA class I and class II types were taken from metadata supplied by the sample provider and were not determined by assay-based typing. The prospective study material was composed of cDNA or gDNA derived from T cells, B-cell-depleted T cells, or PBMCs. Subjects who had been exposed to COVID-19, were actively infected with it, or had recovered from it provided the deeply sampled blood TCRbeta repertoires that made up the dataset. General study outcomes and caveats: Clinical and demographic metadata were provided uncurated, with the amount varying by source and participant.

V loses 5 bases of germline sequence and J loses 1 base, and the interval between the two ends is 11 bases. Sequences LNHDA (CDR1) and SQIVND (CDR2) are obtained from the germline V gene (reference sequence). Including cysteine and phenylalanine, the CDR3 has 14 amino acids. Of the read, only the CDR3 DNA is kept; its 42 bases are in frame from base 1. A second Seattle source provided samples from volunteer blood donors who had recovered from COVID-19. Collaborating institutions collected whole blood in K2EDTA tubes following their own protocols. Collaborator samples were shipped for TCRbeta analysis as frozen whole blood, isolated PBMCs, or DNA extracted from either sample type.

The TCR originated in a woman aged 40 to 50 who had recovered from COVID-19. This chain is built from TRBV19 and TRBJ1-2; matching of 6 bases hints at TRBD1 as the D gene. The sequenced sample was peripheral blood. The sequenced DNA: TGTGCCAGTAGTCGAAACAGGGATAACTATGGCTACACCTTC. This translates into CASSRNRDNYGYTF. The full variable domain, completed from the reference TRBV19 and TRBJ1-2 proteins outside the CDR3, reads DGGITQSPKYLFRKEGQNVTLSCEQNLNHDAMYWYRQDPGQGLRLIYYSQIVNDFQKGDIAEGYSVSREKKESFPLTVTSAQKNPTAFYLCASSRNRDNYGYTFGSGTRLTVV.